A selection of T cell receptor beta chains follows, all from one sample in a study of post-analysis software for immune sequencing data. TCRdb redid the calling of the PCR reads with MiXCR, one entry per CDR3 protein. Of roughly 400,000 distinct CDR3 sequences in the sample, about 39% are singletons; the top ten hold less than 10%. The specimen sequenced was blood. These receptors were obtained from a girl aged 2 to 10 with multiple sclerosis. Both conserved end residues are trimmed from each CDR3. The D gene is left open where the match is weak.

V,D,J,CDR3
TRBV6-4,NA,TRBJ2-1,ASSPGVGREQF
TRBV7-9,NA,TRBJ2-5,ASSPGGLRVDGTQY
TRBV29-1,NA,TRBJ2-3,SVHGPLTDTQY
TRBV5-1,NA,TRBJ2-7,ASNMDLKGDYEQY
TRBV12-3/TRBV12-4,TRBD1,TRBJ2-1,ASRTGVSYNEQF
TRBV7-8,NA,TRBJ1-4,ACSLAGTREKLF
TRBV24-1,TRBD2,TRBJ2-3,ATSDNPKAGAKDTQY
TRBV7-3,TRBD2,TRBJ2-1,ASSPTLAGGYNEQF
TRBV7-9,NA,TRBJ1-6,ASHIAGTSGSPLH
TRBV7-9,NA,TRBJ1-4,ASSPKVLANEKLF
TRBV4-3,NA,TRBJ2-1,ASSQRQETYNEQF
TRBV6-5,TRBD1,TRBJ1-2,ASSYSTGRHDGYT
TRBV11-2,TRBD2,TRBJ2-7,ASSLELAGTYEQY
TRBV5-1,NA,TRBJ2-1,ASTTQGLDNEQF
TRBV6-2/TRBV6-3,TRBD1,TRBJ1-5,ASSSSQGANQPQH
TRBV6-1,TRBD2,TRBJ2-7,ASSEGTSGGLEQY
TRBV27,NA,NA,ASSLVGQDYEQY
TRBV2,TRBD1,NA,ASSVGTGEQY
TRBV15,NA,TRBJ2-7,ATALTRALPHEQY
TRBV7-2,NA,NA,ASSLDLGEQY
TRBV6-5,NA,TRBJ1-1,ASSYNLLLGTEAF
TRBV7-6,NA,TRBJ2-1,ASSPDRFSFKSSYNKQF
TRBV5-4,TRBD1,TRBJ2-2,ASSLEGAGTGELF
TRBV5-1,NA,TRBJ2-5,ASWRTAQETQY
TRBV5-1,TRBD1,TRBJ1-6,ASSMGQGSNSPLH
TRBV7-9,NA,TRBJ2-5,ASSLQGYSEETQY
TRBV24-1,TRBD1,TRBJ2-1,ATSDPTGGTYNEQF
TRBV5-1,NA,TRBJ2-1,ASSLNGVSSYNEQF
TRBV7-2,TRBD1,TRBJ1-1,ASSMGQGWTEAF
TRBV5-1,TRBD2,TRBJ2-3,ASSLGLAGASSDTQY
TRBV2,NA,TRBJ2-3,AAKKGQVPPDTQY
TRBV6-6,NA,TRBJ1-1,ASRPSLGRTEAF
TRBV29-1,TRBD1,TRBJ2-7,SAGQGGGYEQY
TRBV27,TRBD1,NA,ASSLSPTGGSYEQY
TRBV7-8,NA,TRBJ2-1,ASSLARRLGYNEQF
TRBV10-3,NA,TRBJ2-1,AIAGPYNEQF
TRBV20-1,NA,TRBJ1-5,SARTPGRAQPQH
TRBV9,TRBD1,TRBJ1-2,ASSVAGGGNGYT
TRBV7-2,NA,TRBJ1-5,ASSLGGPGQPQH
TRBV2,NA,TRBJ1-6,ASSEALDSPLH
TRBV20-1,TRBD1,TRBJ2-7,SATPDRDPYEQY
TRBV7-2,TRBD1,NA,ASSPQGTVWFVETQY
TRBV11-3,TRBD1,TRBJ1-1,ASSPRTGLTEAF
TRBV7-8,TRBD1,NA,ASSPGTARGETQY
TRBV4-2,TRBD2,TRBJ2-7,ASSQERGLAVYEQY